This TCR beta chain was recovered during a study of blood T cell repertoires in COVID-19. Study details: Sites in the United States, Italy and Spain provided acute and convalescent COVID-19 samples. Sources were T cells, B-cell-depleted T cells, or PBMCs; the material itself was cDNA or gDNA.

Under the authors' procedure: Reference gene primers were amplified, and this amplification served to estimate nucleated cell counts. This table comes from immunoSEQ multiplex PCR, and its TCRdb copy is limited to in-frame clones, with some not included. V, J and clone size derive from that table, while D and trimming were established from the DNA sequence. This table holds about 160,000 clones, under 80% found once. The ends were cut back, 5 bases at V and 3 bases at J, with 14 bases in the middle. The CDR3 totals 15 residues. From germline, CDR1 is SNHLY and CDR2 FYNNEI. Material for sequencing was peripheral blood. This chain uses TRBV2 with TRBJ1-5; D may be TRBD1 (6 bases). The clonotype originates from a man in his sixties or seventies with acute or convalescent COVID-19. The CDR3 spells CASSWTDSNNQPQHF. In nucleotides, the CDR3 is TGTGCCAGCAGTTGGACAGATTCAAACAATCAGCCCCAGCATTTT.